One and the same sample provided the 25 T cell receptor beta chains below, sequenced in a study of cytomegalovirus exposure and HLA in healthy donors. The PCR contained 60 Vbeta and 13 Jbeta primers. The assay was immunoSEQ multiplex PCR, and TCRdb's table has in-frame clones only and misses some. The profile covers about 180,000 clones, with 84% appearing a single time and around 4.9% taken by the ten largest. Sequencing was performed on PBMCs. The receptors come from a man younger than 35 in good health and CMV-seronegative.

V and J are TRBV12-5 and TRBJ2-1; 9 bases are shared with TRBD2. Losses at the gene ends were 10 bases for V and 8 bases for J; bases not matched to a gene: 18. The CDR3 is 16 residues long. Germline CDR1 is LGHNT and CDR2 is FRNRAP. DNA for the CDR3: TGTGCTACCTCAAAACTAAGCGGGGGGCCTTTTTATGAGCAGTTCTTC. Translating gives CATSKLSGGPFYEQFF.

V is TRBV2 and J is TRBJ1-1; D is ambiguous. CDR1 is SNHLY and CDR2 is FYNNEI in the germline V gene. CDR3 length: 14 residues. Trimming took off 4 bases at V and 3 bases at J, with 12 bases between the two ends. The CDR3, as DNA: TGTGCCAGCAGTGGGATAGGAGTCGACACTGAAGCTTTCTTT. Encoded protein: CASSGIGVDTEAFF.

CDR3 in DNA: TGTGCCAGCAGCCCCGAGCTAACAGATACGCAGTATTTT. This gives the protein CASSPELTDTQYF. V and J are TRBV13 and TRBJ2-3, with unresolved D. Germline V lookup: CDR1 PRHDT, CDR2 FYEKMQ (reference sequence). With 5 bases removed from V and 3 bases from J, the gap between germline ends came to 9 bases. This CDR3 has 13 amino acids.

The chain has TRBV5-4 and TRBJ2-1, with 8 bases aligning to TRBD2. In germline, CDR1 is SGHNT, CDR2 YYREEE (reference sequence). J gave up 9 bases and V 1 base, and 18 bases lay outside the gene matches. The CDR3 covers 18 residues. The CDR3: CASSLFYSGGPWGAEQFF. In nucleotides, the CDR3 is TGTGCCAGCAGCTTGTTTTACAGCGGGGGCCCTTGGGGGGCTGAGCAGTTCTTC.

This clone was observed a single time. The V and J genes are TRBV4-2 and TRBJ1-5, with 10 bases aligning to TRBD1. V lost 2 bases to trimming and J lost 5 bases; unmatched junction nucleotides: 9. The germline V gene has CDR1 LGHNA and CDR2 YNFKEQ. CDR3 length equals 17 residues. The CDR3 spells CASSQYRDRGFDQPQHF. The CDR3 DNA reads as TGTGCCAGCAGCCAATATAGGGACAGGGGTTTCGATCAGCCCCAGCATTTT.

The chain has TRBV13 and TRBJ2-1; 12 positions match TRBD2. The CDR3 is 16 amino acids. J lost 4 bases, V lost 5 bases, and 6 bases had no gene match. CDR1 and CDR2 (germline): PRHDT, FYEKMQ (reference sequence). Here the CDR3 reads CASSPLAGGLYNEQFF. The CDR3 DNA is TGTGCCAGCAGCCCACTAGCGGGGGGACTGTACAATGAGCAGTTCTTC.

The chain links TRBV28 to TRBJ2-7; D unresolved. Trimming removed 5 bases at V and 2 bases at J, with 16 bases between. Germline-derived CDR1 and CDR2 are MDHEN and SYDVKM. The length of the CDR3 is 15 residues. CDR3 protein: CASSLSLGTTYEQYF. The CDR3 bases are TGTGCCAGCAGTCTAAGTCTAGGAACCACCTACGAGCAGTACTTC.

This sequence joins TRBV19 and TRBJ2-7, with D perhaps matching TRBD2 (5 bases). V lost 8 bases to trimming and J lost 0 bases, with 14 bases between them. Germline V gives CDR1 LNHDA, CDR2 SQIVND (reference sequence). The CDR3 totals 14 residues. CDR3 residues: CASSLVFSSYEQYF. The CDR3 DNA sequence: TGTGCCAGTTCACTAGTATTTAGCTCCTACGAGCAGTACTTC.

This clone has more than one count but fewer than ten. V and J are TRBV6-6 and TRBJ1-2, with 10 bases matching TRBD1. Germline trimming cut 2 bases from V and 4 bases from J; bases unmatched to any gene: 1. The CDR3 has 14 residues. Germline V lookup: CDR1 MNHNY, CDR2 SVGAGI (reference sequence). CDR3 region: CASSYGQGGYGYTF. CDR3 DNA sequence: TGTGCCAGCAGTTACGGACAGGGGGGCTATGGCTACACCTTC.

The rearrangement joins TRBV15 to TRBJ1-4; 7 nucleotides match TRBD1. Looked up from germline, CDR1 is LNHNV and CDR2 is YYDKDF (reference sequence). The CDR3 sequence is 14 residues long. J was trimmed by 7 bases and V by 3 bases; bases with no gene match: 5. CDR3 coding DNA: TGTGCCACCAGCAGCGGGACAGCAAGTGAAAAACTGTTTTTT. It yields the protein CATSSGTASEKLFF.

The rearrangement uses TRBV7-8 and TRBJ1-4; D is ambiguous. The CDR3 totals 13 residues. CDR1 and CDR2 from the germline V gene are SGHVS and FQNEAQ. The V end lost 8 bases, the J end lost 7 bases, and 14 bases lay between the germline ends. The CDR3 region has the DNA TGTGCCAGCGGCCCCCGTTTGGCTGAAAAACTGTTTTTT. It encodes CASGPRLAEKLFF.

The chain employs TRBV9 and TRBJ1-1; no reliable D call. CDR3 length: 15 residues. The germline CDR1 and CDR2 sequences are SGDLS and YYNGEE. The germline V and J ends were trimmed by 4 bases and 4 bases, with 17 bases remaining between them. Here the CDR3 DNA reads TGTGCCAGCAGCCTTAACCTCGACCCGGGCACTGAAGCTTTCTTT. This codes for CASSLNLDPGTEAFF.

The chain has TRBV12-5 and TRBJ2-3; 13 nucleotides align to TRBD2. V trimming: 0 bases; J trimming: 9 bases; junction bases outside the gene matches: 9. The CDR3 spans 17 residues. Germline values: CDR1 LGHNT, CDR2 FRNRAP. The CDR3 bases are TGTGCTAGTGGTTTGGTAAGACTAGCGGGAGGAGAGGGCACGCAGTATTTT. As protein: CASGLVRLAGGEGTQYF.

This CDR3 is CASSLSSLAGSTDTQYF. The CDR3 DNA sequence: TGTGCCAGCAGCTTATCCTCTTTAGCGGGAAGCACAGATACGCAGTATTTT. This chain connects TRBV12-1 to TRBJ2-3; TRBD2 was called by the table and not checked on the DNA. TRBV12-1 is a known pseudogene. The CDR3 extends over 17 amino acids.

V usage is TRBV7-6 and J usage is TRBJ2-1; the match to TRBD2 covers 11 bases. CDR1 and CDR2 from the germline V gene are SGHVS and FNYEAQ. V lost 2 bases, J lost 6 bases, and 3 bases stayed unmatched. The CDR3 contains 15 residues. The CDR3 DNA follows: TGTGCCAGCAGCTTAACTAGCGGGAGTCCCAATGAGCAGTTCTTC. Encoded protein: CASSLTSGSPNEQFF.

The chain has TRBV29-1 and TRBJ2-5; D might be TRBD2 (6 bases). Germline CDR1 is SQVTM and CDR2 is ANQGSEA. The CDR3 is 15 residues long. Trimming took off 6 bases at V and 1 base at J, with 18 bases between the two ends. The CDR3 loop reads CSVSRLGEAQETQYF. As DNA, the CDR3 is TGCAGCGTGTCCCGCCTGGGGGAGGCCCAAGAGACCCAGTACTTC.

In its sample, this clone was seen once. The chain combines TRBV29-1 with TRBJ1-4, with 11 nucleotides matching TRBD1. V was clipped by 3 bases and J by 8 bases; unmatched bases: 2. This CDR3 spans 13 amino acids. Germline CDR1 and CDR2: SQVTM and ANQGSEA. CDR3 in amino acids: CSVEGQGEEKLFF. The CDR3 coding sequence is TGCAGCGTTGAGGGACAGGGGGAGGAAAAACTGTTTTTT.

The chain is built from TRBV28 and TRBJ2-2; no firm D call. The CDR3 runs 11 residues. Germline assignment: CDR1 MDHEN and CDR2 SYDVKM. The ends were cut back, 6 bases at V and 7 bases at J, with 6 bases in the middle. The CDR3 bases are TGTGCCAGCAGCTATAACGGGGAGCTGTTTTTT. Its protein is CASSYNGELFF.

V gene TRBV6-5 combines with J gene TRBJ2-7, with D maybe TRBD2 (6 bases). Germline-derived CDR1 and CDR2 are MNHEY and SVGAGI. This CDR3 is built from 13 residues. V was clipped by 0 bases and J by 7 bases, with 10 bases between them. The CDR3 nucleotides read TGTGCCAGCAGTTACTCGGAGGGGAGGGAGCAGTACTTC. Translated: CASSYSEGREQYF.

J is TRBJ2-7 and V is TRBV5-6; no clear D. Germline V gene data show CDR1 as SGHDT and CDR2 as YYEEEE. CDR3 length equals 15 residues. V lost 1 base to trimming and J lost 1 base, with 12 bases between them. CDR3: CASSLKLRQSYEQYF. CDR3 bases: TGTGCCAGCAGCTTGAAATTGCGACAATCCTACGAGCAGTACTTC.

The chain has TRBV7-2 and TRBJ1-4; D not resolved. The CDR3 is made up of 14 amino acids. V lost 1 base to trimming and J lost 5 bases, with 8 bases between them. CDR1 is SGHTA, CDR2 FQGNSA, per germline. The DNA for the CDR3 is TGTGCCAGCAGCTTAGTTCATTCAAATGAAAAACTGTTTTTT. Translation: CASSLVHSNEKLFF. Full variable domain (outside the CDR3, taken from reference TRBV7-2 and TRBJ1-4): GAGVSQSPSNKVTEKGKDVELRCDPISGHTALYWYRQSLGQGLEFLIYFQGNSAPDKSGLPSDRFSAERTGGSVSTLTIQRTQQEDSAVYLCASSLVHSNEKLFFGSGTQLSVL.

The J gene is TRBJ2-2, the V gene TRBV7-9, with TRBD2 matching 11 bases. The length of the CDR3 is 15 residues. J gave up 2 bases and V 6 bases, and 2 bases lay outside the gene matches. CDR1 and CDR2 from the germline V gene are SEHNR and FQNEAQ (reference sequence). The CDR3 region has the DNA TGTGCCAGCAGACGACTAGCGGGAAACACCGGGGAGCTGTTTTTT. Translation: CASRRLAGNTGELFF.

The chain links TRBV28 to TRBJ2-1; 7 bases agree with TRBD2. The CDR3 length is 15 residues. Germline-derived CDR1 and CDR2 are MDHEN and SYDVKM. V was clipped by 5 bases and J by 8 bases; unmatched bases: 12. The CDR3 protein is CASSSPGLERHEQFF. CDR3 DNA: TGTGCCAGCAGTAGCCCCGGACTAGAAAGGCATGAGCAGTTCTTC.

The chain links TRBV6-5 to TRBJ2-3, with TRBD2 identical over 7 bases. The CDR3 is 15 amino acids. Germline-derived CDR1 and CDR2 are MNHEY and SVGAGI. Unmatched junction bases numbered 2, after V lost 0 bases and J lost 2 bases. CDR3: CASSYSGGSTDTQYF. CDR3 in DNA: TGTGCCAGCAGTTACTCCGGGGGGTCCACAGATACGCAGTATTTT.

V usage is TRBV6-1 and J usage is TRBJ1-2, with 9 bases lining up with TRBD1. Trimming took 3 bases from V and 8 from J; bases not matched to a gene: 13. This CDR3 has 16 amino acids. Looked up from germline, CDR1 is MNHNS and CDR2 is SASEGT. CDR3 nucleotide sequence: TGTGCCAGCAGTGAGCCTCCGGGACAGGGACCTTTAGGCTACACCTTC. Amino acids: CASSEPPGQGPLGYTF.